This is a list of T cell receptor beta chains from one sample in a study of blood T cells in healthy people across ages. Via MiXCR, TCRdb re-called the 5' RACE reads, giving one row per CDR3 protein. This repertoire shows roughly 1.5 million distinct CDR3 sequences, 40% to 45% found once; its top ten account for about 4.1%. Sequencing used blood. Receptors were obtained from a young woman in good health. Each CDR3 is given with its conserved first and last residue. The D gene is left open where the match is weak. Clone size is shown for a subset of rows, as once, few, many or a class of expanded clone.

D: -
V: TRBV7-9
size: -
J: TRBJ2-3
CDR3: CATELGGPIFFTQYF
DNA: TGTGCCACGGAACTGGGCGGGCCGATATTTTTTACGCAGTATTTT

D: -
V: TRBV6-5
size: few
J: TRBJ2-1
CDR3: CASSYDERGNEQFF
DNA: TGTGCCAGCAGTTACGACGAGCGTGGGAATGAGCAGTTCTTC

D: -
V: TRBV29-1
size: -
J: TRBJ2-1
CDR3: CSVEEDSQDDYEQFF
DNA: TGCAGCGTTGAAGAGGACTCGCAGGACGACTACGAGCAGTTCTTC

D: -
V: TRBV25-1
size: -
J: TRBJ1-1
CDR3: CASSEAPDTGTEAFF
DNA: TGTGCCAGCAGTGAAGCTCCGGACACGGGCACTGAAGCTTTCTTT

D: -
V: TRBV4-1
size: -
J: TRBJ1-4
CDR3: CASSQVTAGAQNEKLFF
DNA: TGCGCCAGCAGCCAAGTAACGGCCGGGGCACAAAATGAAAAACTGTTTTTT

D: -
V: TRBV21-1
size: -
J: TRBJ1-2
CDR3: CASSKGRGDYGYTF
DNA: TGTGCCAGCAGCAAAGGCAGGGGCGACTATGGCTACACCTTC

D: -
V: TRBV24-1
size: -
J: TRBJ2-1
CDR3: CATSLGQPGYNEQFF
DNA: TGTGCCACCAGTCTCGGACAGCCTGGCTACAATGAGCAGTTCTTC

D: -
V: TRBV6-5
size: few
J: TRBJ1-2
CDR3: CASSYTTASNYGYTF
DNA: TGTGCCAGCAGTTACACGACAGCCTCTAACTATGGCTACACCTTC

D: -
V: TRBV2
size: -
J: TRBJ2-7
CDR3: CASSDRGGSYNEQYF
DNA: TGTGCCAGCAGTGACAGGGGTGGCTCCTACAATGAGCAGTACTTC

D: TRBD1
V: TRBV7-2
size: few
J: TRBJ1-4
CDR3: CASRSGTVNEKLFF
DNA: TGTGCCAGCAGATCCGGGACAGTTAATGAAAAACTGTTTTTT

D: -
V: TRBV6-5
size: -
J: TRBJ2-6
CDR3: CASSYSSFASGANVLTF
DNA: TGTGCCAGCAGTTACTCATCTTTCGCGTCCGGGGCCAACGTCCTGACTTTC